Reported below is one T cell receptor (beta chain). Its specificity is unknown. The sample is drawn from a study of T cells in Graves' hyperthyroidism and ophthalmopathy. The CDR3 is 18 amino acids. Trimming left V 1 base short and J 0 bases short, with 13 bases between. Study outcomes and limitations: Most thyroid clonotypes expanded above 0.001 appeared in blood too. Ophthalmopathy was separated from stable hyperthyroidism by a 13 V-J model.

Researchers amplified the TCR beta CDR3 regions from RNA transcripts. The primer set for the first-round RT-PCR of the TCR CDR3 was HTBI. TCRdb re-derived calls from the multiplex PCR reads in MiXCR, one entry per CDR3 protein. The data hold a few hundred thousand distinct CDR3 sequences, with more than 20% observed a single time. The sequence was collected from a young man with Graves' hyperthyroidism. This rearrangement joins TRBV12-3 or TRBV12-4 to TRBJ2-6, with D perhaps matching TRBD1 or TRBD2 (5 bases each). The sequencing sample was made of blood. CDR3 region: CASSLVPGRSSGANVLTF. The CDR3 bases are TGTGCCAGCAGTTTAGTCCCGGGACGGAGCTCTGGGGCCAACGTCCTGACTTTC.